The 3 T cell receptor beta chains in this list originate from one sample, sequenced in a study of blood T cell repertoires in COVID-19. The method was immunoSEQ multiplex PCR; TCRdb's version includes in-frame clones alone and lacks a portion of them. Of about 76,000 clones listed, about 90% are singletons. The sequencing sample was made of peripheral blood. These receptors were collected from a man in his forties or fifties with active COVID-19.

The V and J genes are TRBV7-8 and TRBJ1-4; D is possibly TRBD1 (6 bases). The CDR3 contains 18 residues. Between the trimmed V and J ends, which lost 5 bases and 0 bases, there was a span of 19 bases. In germline, CDR1 is SGHVS, CDR2 FQNEAQ. This CDR3 is CASSPRQDSYATNEKLFF. The CDR3 DNA reads TGTGCCAGCAGCCCTCGACAGGATTCATACGCAACTAATGAAAAACTGTTTTTT.

This sequence joins TRBV11-3 and TRBJ2-2; tentative D call: TRBD1 (6 bases). V lost 0 bases, J lost 1 base, and 6 bases lay in between. This CDR3 region has 15 residues. CDR1 is SGHNT, CDR2 YENEEA, per germline. The CDR3 nucleotides read TGTGCCAGCAGCTTAGACAGGGGGAACACCGGGGAGCTGTTTTTT. Its protein product is CASSLDRGNTGELFF.

V is TRBV4-3 and J is TRBJ2-1; D gene unclear. This CDR3 comprises 16 residues. V was trimmed by 1 base and J by 4 bases, leaving 14 bases between them. Per the germline V gene, CDR1 is LGHNA and CDR2 is YSLEER. CDR3 bases: TGCGCCAGCAGCCAAGCCTGGAGCAGCACATACAATGAGCAGTTCTTC. Its protein product is CASSQAWSSTYNEQFF.